This T cell receptor beta chain was observed in a study of high-grade serous ovarian cancer treatment subgroups. Study context: Each sample yielded on average approximately 7,700 unique TCR beta rearrangements from 11,000 to 15,000 reads. Study-level findings and limits: Higher neoantigen levels went with greater TCR clonal relatedness. The analyses considered CDR3 and ignored CDR1 and CDR2.

This CDR3 contains 17 residues. Germline V CDR1 and CDR2: LGHNA, YNFKEQ. Trimming left V 0 bases short and J 0 bases short, with 9 bases between. Clones were sequenced by immunoSEQ multiplex PCR, and TCRdb holds only the in-frame ones, with some missing. The sample consists of about 40,000 clones, roughly 83% of them appearing once. Notes on this clone: Its target is unknown.

Tumor tissue was taken before any definitive surgery or chemotherapy was given. The source of this sequence is a human donor with high-grade serous ovarian cancer. The sample comprised tumor tissue. This sequence joins TRBV4-2 and TRBJ2-6; D gene uncertain. CDR3: CASSQDWQNSGANVLTF. CDR3 coding DNA: TGTGCCAGCAGCCAAGATTGGCAGAACTCTGGGGCCAACGTCCTGACTTTC.